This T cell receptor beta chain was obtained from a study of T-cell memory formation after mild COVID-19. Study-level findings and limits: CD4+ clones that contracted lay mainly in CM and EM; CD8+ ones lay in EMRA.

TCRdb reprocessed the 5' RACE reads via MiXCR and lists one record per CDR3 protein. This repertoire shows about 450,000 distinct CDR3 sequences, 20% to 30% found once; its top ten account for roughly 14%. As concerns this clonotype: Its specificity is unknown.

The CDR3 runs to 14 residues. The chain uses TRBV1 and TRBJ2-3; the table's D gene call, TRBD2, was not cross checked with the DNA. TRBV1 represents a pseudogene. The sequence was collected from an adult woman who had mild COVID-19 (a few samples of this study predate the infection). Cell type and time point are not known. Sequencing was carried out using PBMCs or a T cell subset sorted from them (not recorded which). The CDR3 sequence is CTSSQTSGTDTQYF. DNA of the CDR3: TGCACCAGCAGCCAGACTAGCGGCACAGATACGCAGTATTTT.